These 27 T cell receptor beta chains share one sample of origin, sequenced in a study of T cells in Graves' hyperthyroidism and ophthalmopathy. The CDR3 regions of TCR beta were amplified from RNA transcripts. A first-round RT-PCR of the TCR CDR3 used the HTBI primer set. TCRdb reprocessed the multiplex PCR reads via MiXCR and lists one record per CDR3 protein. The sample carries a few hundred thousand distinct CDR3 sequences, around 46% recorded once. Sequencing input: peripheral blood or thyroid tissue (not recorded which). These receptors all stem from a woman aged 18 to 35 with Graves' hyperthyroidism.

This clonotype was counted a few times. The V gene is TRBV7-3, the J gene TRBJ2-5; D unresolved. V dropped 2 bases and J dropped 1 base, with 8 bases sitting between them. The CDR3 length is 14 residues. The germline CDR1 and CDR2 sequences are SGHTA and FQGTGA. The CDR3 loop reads CASSLEYRQETQYF. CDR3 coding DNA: TGTGCCAGCAGCTTAGAATACCGCCAAGAGACCCAGTACTTC.

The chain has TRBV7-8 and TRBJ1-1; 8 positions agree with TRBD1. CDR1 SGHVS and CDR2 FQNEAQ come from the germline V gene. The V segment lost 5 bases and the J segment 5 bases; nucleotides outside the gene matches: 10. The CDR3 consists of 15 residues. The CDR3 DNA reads TGTGCCAGCAGCCGAGGGACAGGCGGCCTTACTGAAGCTTTCTTT. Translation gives CASSRGTGGLTEAFF.

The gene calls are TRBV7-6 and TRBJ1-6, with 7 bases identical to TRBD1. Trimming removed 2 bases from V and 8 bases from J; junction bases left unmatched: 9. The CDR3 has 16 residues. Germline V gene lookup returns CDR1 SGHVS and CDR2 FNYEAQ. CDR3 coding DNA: TGTGCCAGCAGCTTAAGCGGCCCAGGGGGGGATTCACCCCTCCACTTT. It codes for CASSLSGPGGDSPLHF.

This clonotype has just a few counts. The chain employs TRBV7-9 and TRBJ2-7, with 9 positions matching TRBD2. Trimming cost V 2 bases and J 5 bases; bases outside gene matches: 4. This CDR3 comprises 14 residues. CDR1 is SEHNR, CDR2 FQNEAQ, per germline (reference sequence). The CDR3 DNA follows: TGTGCCAGCAGCTTAAGCGGGAGGTTACACGAGCAGTACTTC. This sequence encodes CASSLSGRLHEQYF.

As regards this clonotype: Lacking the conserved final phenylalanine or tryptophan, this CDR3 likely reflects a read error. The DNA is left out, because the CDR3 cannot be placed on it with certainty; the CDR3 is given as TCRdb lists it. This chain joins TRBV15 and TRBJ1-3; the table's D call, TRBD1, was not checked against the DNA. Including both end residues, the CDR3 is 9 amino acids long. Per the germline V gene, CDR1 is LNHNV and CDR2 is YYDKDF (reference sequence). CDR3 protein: CATSRRNSL.

The CDR3 loop is CASSNQGPLSPLHF. DNA for the CDR3: TGTGCCAGCAGTAATCAGGGGCCCCTTTCACCCCTCCACTTT. The chain is built from TRBV2 and TRBJ1-6; a weak D match, TRBD1 (6 bases). The CDR3 is made up of 14 amino acids. Germline V CDR1 and CDR2: SNHLY, FYNNEI. V lost 5 bases and J lost 9, with 14 bases in between.

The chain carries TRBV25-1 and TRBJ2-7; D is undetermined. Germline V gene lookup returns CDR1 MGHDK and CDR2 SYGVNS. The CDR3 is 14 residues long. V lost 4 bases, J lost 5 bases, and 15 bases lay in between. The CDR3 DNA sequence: TGTGCCAGCAGTGCTAGGCCAGCACGGGACGAGCAGTACTTC. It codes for CASSARPARDEQYF.

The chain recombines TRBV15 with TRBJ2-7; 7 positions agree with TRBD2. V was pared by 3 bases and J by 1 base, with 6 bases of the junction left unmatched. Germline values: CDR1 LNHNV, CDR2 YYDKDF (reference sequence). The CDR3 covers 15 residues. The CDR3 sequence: CATSSLSGTSYEQYF. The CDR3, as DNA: TGTGCCACCAGCAGCTTAAGCGGGACTTCCTACGAGCAGTACTTC.

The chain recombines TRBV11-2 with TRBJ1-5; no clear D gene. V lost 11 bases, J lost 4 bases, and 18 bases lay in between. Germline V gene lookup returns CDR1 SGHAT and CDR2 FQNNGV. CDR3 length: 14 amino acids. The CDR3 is CAWSVVGSNQPQHF. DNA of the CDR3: TGTGCCTGGAGTGTGGTAGGGAGTAATCAGCCCCAGCATTTT. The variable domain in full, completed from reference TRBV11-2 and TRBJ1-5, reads EAGVAQSPRYKIIEKRQSVAFWCNPISGHATLYWYQQILGQGPKLLIQFQNNGVVDDSQLPKDRFSAERLKGVDSTLKIQPAKLEDSAVYLCAWSVVGSNQPQHFGDGTRLSIL.

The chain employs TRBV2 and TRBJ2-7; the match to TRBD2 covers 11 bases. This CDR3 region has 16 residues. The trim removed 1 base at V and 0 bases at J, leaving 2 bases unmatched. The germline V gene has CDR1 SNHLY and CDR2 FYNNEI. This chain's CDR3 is CASSEGTSGSSYEQYF. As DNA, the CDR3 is TGTGCCAGCAGTGAAGGGACTAGCGGGTCCTCCTACGAGCAGTACTTC.

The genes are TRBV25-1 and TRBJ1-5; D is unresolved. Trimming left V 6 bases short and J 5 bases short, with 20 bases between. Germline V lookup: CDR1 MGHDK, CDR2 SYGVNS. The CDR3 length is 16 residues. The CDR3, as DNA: TGTGCCAGCAGCCAAGATTGGCAGAAACTCCATCAGCCCCAGCATTTT. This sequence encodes CASSQDWQKLHQPQHF.

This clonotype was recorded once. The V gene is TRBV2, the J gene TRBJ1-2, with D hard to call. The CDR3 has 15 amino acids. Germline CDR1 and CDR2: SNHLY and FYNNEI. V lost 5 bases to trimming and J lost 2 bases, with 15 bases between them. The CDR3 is CASSTGTGINYGYTF. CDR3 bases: TGTGCCAGCAGTACGGGAACGGGGATCAACTATGGCTACACCTTC.

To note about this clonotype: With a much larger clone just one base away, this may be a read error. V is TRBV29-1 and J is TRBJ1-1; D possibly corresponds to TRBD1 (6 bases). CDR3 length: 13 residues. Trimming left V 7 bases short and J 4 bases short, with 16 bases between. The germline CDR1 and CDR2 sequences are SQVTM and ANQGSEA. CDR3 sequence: CSARRGSTTEAFF. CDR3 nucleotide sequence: TGCAGCGCTCGCAGGGGATCGACCACTGAAGCTTTCTTT.

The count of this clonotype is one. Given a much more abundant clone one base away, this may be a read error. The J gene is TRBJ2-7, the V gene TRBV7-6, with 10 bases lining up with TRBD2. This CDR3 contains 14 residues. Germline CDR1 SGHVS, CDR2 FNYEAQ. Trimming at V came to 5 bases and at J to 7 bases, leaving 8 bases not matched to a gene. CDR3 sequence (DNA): TGTGCCAGCAGCCATGCTAGCGGGAGTGGTGAGCAGTACTTC. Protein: CASSHASGSGEQYF. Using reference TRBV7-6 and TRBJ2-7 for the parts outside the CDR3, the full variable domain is GAGVSQSPRYKVTKRGQDVALRCDPISGHVSLYWYRQALGQGPEFLTYFNYEAQQDKSGLPNDRFSAERPEGSISTLTIQRTEQRDSAMYRCASSHASGSGEQYFGPGTRLTVT.

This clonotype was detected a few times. The CDR3 here is CSVHVQQETQYF. The CDR3 coding sequence is TGCAGCGTCCACGTTCAGCAAGAGACCCAGTACTTC. The rearrangement joins TRBV29-1 to TRBJ2-5; no clear D. V was pared by 6 bases and J by 2 bases, with 10 bases between. CDR1 and CDR2 from the germline V gene are SQVTM and ANQGSEA. The CDR3 consists of 12 residues. Full variable domain (rest looked up from reference TRBV29-1 and TRBJ2-5): SAVISQKPSRDICQRGTSLTIQCQVDSQVTMMFWYRQQPGQSLTLIATANQGSEATYESGFVIDKFPISRPNLTFSTLTVSNMSPEDSSIYLCSVHVQQETQYFGPGTRLLVL.

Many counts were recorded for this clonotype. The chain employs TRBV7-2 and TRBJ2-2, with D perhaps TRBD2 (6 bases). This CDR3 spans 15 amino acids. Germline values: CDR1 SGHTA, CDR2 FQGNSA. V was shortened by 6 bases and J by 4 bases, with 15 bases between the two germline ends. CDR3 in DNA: TGTGCCAGCAGTCGAGGGCAGGGAGGCACCGGGGAGCTGTTTTTT. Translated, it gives CASSRGQGGTGELFF.

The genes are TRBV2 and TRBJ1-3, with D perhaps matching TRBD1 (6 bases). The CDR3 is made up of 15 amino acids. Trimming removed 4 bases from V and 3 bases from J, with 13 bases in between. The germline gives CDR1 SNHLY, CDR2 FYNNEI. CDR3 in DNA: TGTGCCAGCAGTGCCGGGACAAGCTTTGGAAACACCATATATTTT. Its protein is CASSAGTSFGNTIYF.

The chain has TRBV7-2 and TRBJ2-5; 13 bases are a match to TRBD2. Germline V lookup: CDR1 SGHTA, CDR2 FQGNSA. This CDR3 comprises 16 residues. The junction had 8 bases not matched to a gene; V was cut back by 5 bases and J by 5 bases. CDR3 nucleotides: TGTGCCAGCAGCCCCGGAACTAGCGGGAGGGCCGAGACCCAGTACTTC. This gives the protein CASSPGTSGRAETQYF.

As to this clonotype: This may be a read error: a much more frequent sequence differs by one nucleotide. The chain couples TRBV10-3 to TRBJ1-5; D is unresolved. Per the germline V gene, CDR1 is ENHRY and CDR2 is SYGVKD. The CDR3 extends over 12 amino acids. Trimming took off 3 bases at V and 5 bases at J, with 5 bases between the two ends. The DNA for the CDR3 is TGTGCCATCAGTGAAGAGGATCAGCCCCAGCATTTT. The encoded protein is CAISEEDQPQHF.

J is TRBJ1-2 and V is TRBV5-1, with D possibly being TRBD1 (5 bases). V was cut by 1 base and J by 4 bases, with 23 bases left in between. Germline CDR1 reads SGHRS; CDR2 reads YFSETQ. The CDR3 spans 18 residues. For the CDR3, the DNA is TGCGCCAGCAGCTTGAACGACGGCCGGGAGGGGCCATCCTATGGCTACACCTTC. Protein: CASSLNDGREGPSYGYTF.

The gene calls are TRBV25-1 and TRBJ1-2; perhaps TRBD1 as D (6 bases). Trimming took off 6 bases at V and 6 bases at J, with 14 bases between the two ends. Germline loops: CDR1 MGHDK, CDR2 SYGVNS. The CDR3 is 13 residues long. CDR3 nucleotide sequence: TGTGCCAGCAGCCCACCCAACAGGGATGGCTACACCTTC. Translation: CASSPPNRDGYTF.

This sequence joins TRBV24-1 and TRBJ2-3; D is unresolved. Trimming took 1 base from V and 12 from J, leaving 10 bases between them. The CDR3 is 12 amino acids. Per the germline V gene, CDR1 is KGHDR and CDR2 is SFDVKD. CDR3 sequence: CATSDLRAVQYF. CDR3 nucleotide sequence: TGTGCCACCAGTGATTTAAGAGCAGTTCAGTATTTT.

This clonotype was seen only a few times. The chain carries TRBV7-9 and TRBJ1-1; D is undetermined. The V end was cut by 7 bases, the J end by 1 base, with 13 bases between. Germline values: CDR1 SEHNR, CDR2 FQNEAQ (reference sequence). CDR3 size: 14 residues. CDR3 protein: CASNNPVANTEAFF. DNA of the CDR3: TGTGCCAGCAATAATCCAGTGGCGAACACTGAAGCTTTCTTT.

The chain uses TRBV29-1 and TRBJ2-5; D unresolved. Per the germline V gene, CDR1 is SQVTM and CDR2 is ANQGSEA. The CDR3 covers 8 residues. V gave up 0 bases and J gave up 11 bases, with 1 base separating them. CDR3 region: CSVEDQYF. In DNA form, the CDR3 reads TGCAGCGTTGAAGATCAGTACTTC.

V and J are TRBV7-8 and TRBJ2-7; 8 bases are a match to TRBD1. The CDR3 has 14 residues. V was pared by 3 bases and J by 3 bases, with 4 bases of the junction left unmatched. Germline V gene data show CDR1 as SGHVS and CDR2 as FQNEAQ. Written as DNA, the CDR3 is TGTGCCAGCAGCTTTGACAGGGGAGGCTACGAGCAGTACTTC. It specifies CASSFDRGGYEQYF.

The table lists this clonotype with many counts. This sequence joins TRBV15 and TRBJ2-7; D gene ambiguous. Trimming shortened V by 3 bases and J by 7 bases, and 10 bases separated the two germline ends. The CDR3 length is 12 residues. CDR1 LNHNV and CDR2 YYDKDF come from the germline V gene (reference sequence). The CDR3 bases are TGTGCCACCAGCAGGCCGTCTGAAGAGCAGTACTTC. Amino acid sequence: CATSRPSEEQYF.

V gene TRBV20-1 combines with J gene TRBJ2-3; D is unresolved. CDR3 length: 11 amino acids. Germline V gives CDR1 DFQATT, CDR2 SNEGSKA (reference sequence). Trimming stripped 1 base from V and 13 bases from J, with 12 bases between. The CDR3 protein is CSARVGQSKYF. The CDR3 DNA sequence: TGCAGTGCTAGAGTCGGGCAATCGAAGTATTTT.